The present entry profiles one TCR beta chain with its context. This specimen comes from a study of blood T cells in healthy people across ages. Germline CDR1 reads MNHEY; CDR2 reads SVGAGI. This CDR3 comprises 16 residues. Between the trimmed V and J ends, which lost 0 bases and 5 bases, there was a span of 13 bases. Primers used in a second PCR of roughly 7 to 12 cycles were a sample-barcoded 5' primer and a J-beta primer mix. TCRdb re-analysed the 5' RACE reads in MiXCR, keeping a single row per CDR3 protein. The table includes about 1,600,000 distinct CDR3 sequences, around 39% detected once. The TCR sequence derives from a woman between 18 and 30 years old in good health. Sequencing was carried out using blood. This rearrangement joins TRBV6-5 to TRBJ1-4; D possibly corresponds to TRBD1 (5 bases). The CDR3 DNA reads as TGTGCCAGCAGTTACTCGGGGCCCGGACTCAATGAAAAACTGTTTTTT. Its protein product is CASSYSGPGLNEKLFF.